One and the same sample provided the 27 T cell receptor beta chains below, sequenced in a study of blood T cell repertoires in COVID-19. Data came from immunoSEQ multiplex PCR; TCRdb stores just in-frame clones and leaves some out. This sample yields fewer than 40,000 clones, of which 85% to 90% are seen a single time; about 26% belongs to the top ten. The specimen sequenced was peripheral blood. The receptors originated from a man at least 80 years old with acute or convalescent COVID-19.

The chain uses TRBV18 and TRBJ2-1, with D possibly being TRBD2 (5 bases). The CDR3 has 16 residues. V lost 3 bases and J 5 bases, leaving 17 bases between the germline ends. Germline V gene sequence: CDR1 KGHSH, CDR2 LQKENI. The CDR3 nucleotides are TGTGCCAGCTCACCCCTAGAACTAGGCGTTAACAATGAGCAGTTCTTC. Its protein is CASSPLELGVNNEQFF.

This clone was seen a few times. The gene calls are TRBV14 and TRBJ2-7, with TRBD2 as a possible D gene (5 bases). The germline gives CDR1 SGHDN, CDR2 FVKESK. The CDR3 spans 12 residues. V dropped 2 bases and J dropped 9 bases, with 11 bases sitting between them. CDR3 coding DNA: TGTGCCAGCAGCCAATTTGGGAGCGGGCAGTACTTC. Encoded protein: CASSQFGSGQYF.

V gene TRBV27 combines with J gene TRBJ1-5; D might be TRBD1 (5 bases). The CDR3 totals 14 residues. CDR1 is MNHEY, CDR2 SMNVEV, per germline (reference sequence). Trimming removed 5 bases from V and 4 bases from J, with 12 bases in between. CDR3 sequence reads: CASSQSRENQPQHF. The CDR3 DNA reads TGTGCCAGCAGTCAGTCCAGGGAAAATCAGCCCCAGCATTTT.

The rearrangement uses TRBV5-1 and TRBJ1-1, with D possibly being TRBD1 (6 bases). The CDR3 is 11 residues long. Trimming left V 10 bases short and J 4 bases short, with 11 bases between. CDR1 is SGHRS and CDR2 is YFSETQ in the germline V gene. The CDR3 reads CAAQGRTEAFF. In DNA form, the CDR3 reads TGCGCCGCACAGGGACGCACTGAAGCTTTCTTT.

Comment on this clone: Other nucleotide sequences in the sample specify the same CDR3. The chain recombines TRBV11-2 with TRBJ2-3, with TRBD2 matching over 7 bases. V was clipped by 1 base and J by 4 bases; unmatched bases: 5. Germline assignment: CDR1 SGHAT and CDR2 FQNNGV. The CDR3 spans 15 residues. CDR3: CASSLGGRRADTQYF. The CDR3 bases are TGTGCCAGCAGCTTAGGCGGGAGAAGAGCAGATACGCAGTATTTT.

CDR3 bases: TGTGCCAGCAGTTTAGGGGGGTGGGTCAATGAGCAGTTCTTC. It is translated as CASSLGGWVNEQFF. The V gene is TRBV27, the J gene TRBJ2-1; TRBD2 might be the D (6 bases). Germline CDR1 is MNHEY and CDR2 is SMNVEV (reference sequence). Trimming left V 2 bases short and J 6 bases short, with 11 bases between. CDR3 size: 14 residues.

The CDR3 DNA is TGTGCCAGCAGTGAGAGACAGTTCCAAGAGACCCAGTACTTC. Translating it yields CASSERQFQETQYF. The rearrangement joins TRBV2 to TRBJ2-5, with TRBD1 as a possible D gene (5 bases). V lost 3 bases, J lost 1 base, and 9 bases lay in between. CDR3 length: 14 amino acids. Germline V gene lookup returns CDR1 SNHLY and CDR2 FYNNEI. The whole variable domain, filled in from reference TRBV2 and TRBJ2-5, reads EPEVTQTPSHQVTQMGQEVILRCVPISNHLYFYWYRQILGQKVEFLVSFYNNEISEKSEIFDDQFSVERPDGSNFTLKIRSTKLEDSAMYFCASSERQFQETQYFGPGTRLLVL.

J is TRBJ2-7 and V is TRBV13; TRBD1 aligns across 11 bases. Germline CDR1 PRHDT, CDR2 FYEKMQ (reference sequence). This CDR3 spans 15 amino acids. V lost 1 base, J lost 3 bases, and 2 bases stayed unmatched. CDR3 amino acids: CASSLEDRGLYEQYF. In nucleotides, the CDR3 is TGTGCCAGCAGCTTAGAGGACAGGGGGCTCTACGAGCAGTACTTC.

The rearrangement joins TRBV6-2 or TRBV6-3 to TRBJ1-6, with no clear D. The germline gives CDR1 MNHEY, CDR2 SVGEGT. Trimming cost V 2 bases and J 7 bases, with 9 bases left between them. The CDR3 covers 14 residues. This CDR3 reads CASSYLGVNSPLHF. CDR3 in DNA: TGTGCCAGCAGTTACCTGGGAGTGAATTCACCCCTCCACTTT.

The chain joins TRBV4-1 to TRBJ2-7; TRBD2 matches at 14 bases. This CDR3 is built from 15 residues. With V trimmed by 3 bases and J by 3 bases, 1 base remained unmatched. The germline gives CDR1 MGHRA, CDR2 YSYEKL. CDR3 sequence (DNA): TGCGCCAGCAGCCACGGACTAGCGGGAGGCTACGAGCAGTACTTC. Its protein product is CASSHGLAGGYEQYF.

The chain links TRBV30 to TRBJ2-7, with 7 bases aligning to TRBD1. Germline loops: CDR1 GTSNPN, CDR2 SVGIG (reference sequence). The CDR3 runs 13 residues. V lost 2 bases, J lost 7 bases, and 8 bases stayed unmatched. CDR3 in amino acids: CAWSPGTDLEQYF. The CDR3 DNA is TGTGCCTGGAGTCCCGGGACAGACCTAGAGCAGTACTTC.

The chain employs TRBV4-1 and TRBJ2-5; TRBD2 matches 11 bases. Per the germline V gene, CDR1 is MGHRA and CDR2 is YSYEKL. CDR3 length equals 18 residues. V gave up 3 bases and J gave up 4 bases; unmatched junction bases: 13. CDR3 sequence reads: CASSQRARLAGTVETQYF. CDR3 in DNA: TGCGCCAGCAGCCAGAGGGCTCGACTAGCGGGAACGGTAGAGACCCAGTACTTC.

The V call is TRBV9, the J call TRBJ2-7; 14 bases align to TRBD2. CDR3 length equals 16 residues. Trimming cost V 3 bases and J 3 bases; bases outside gene matches: 5. Germline loops: CDR1 SGDLS, CDR2 YYNGEE. CDR3 DNA sequence: TGTGCCAGCAGCGCCCGACTAGCGGGAGGGGTCTACGAGCAGTACTTC. As protein: CASSARLAGGVYEQYF.

The chain employs TRBV7-9 and TRBJ1-2; 7 nucleotides agree with TRBD1. Germline CDR1 and CDR2: SEHNR and FQNEAQ (reference sequence). This CDR3 region has 19 residues. V dropped 5 bases and J dropped 0; count of bases not matched to a gene: 18. The CDR3 sequence is CASSPSLRDSTGANYGYTF. Written as DNA, the CDR3 is TGTGCCAGCAGCCCCAGCTTAAGGGACAGCACCGGCGCTAACTATGGCTACACCTTC.

The chain links TRBV7-6 to TRBJ2-1; 10 positions match TRBD2. V was pared by 2 bases and J by 4 bases, with 2 bases of the junction left unmatched. Germline-derived CDR1 and CDR2 are SGHVS and FNYEAQ. The CDR3 consists of 15 residues. CDR3 nucleotide sequence: TGTGCCAGCAGCTTACTAGCGGGAGTGTACAATGAGCAGTTCTTC. It yields the protein CASSLLAGVYNEQFF. The full variable domain, in which reference TRBV7-6 and TRBJ2-1 provide the parts outside the CDR3, is GAGVSQSPRYKVTKRGQDVALRCDPISGHVSLYWYRQALGQGPEFLTYFNYEAQQDKSGLPNDRFSAERPEGSISTLTIQRTEQRDSAMYRCASSLLAGVYNEQFFGPGTRLTVL.

The chain is built from TRBV2 and TRBJ2-1; 9 bases agree with TRBD2. J lost 4 bases, V lost 7 bases, and 8 bases had no gene match. In germline, CDR1 is SNHLY, CDR2 FYNNEI. This CDR3 comprises 15 residues. For the CDR3, the DNA is TGTGCCAGCAATTGGCTAGCGGGATTATACAATGAGCAGTTCTTC. It yields the protein CASNWLAGLYNEQFF.

CDR3: CASSPRFHLYNEQFF. DNA for the CDR3: TGTGCCAGCAGTCCTAGGTTCCACCTTTACAATGAGCAGTTCTTC. V is TRBV2 and J is TRBJ2-1; D remains unclear. This CDR3 is 15 amino acids long. The V end lost 5 bases, the J end lost 4 bases, and 15 bases lay between the germline ends. CDR1 and CDR2 (germline): SNHLY, FYNNEI.

The chain recombines TRBV30 with TRBJ1-1; D gene unclear. The CDR3 totals 13 residues. Germline CDR1 and CDR2: GTSNPN and SVGIG (reference sequence). Trimming stripped 8 bases from V and 4 bases from J, with 17 bases between. This CDR3 is CAGRGLSGTEAFF. CDR3 sequence (DNA): TGTGCCGGTCGAGGGCTGTCGGGCACTGAAGCTTTCTTT.

The V and J genes are TRBV19 and TRBJ1-1, with 7 bases lining up with TRBD1. This CDR3 is 15 amino acids long. Germline trimming cut 7 bases from V and 3 bases from J; bases unmatched to any gene: 11. The V gene's germline CDR1 is LNHDA and CDR2 SQIVND (reference sequence). The CDR3 sequence: CASKRQGNWDTEAFF. For the CDR3, the DNA is TGTGCCAGTAAACGACAGGGAAATTGGGACACTGAAGCTTTCTTT. Using reference TRBV19 and TRBJ1-1 for the parts outside the CDR3, the full variable domain is DGGITQSPKYLFRKEGQNVTLSCEQNLNHDAMYWYRQDPGQGLRLIYYSQIVNDFQKGDIAEGYSVSREKKESFPLTVTSAQKNPTAFYLCASKRQGNWDTEAFFGQGTRLTVV.

This chain connects TRBV7-2 to TRBJ1-3, with 9 bases lining up with TRBD1. Germline V gene lookup returns CDR1 SGHTA and CDR2 FQGNSA. This CDR3 has 16 amino acids. V trimming: 5 bases; J trimming: 0 bases; junction bases outside the gene matches: 5. The CDR3 region is CASSRQGVNSGNTIYF. CDR3 coding DNA: TGTGCCAGCAGCAGACAGGGGGTTAACTCTGGAAACACCATATATTTT.

V usage is TRBV30 and J usage is TRBJ1-2, with D maybe TRBD1 (5 bases). Trimming left V 4 bases short and J 0 bases short, with 6 bases between. CDR1 GTSNPN and CDR2 SVGIG come from the germline V gene (reference sequence). CDR3 length equals 12 residues. The CDR3 is CAWTGTNYGYTF. The DNA of the CDR3 is TGTGCCTGGACAGGGACTAACTATGGCTACACCTTC.

The V call is TRBV6-1, the J call TRBJ1-5; D is perhaps TRBD1 (6 bases). Germline V gives CDR1 MNHNS, CDR2 SASEGT. Trimming shortened V by 0 bases and J by 0 bases, and 12 bases separated the two germline ends. This CDR3 has 17 amino acids. CDR3 region: CASSEALDSYSNQPQHF. DNA of the CDR3: TGTGCCAGCAGTGAAGCCTTGGACAGTTATAGCAATCAGCCCCAGCATTTT.

This clone was picked up one time. The rearrangement joins TRBV18 to TRBJ1-4; D unresolved. The CDR3 has 17 amino acids. V was clipped by 3 bases and J by 0 bases, with 14 bases between them. CDR1 KGHSH and CDR2 LQKENI come from the germline V gene. CDR3 bases: TGTGCCAGCTCACCCACACAACTCGGGGCAACTAATGAAAAACTGTTTTTT. This gives the protein CASSPTQLGATNEKLFF.

Notes on this clone: An end of the junction differs from the germline gene, which may be a read error. V gene TRBV7-7 combines with J gene TRBJ2-7; TRBD1 is a possible D gene (6 bases). The CDR3 spans 13 residues. Germline V gene sequence: CDR1 SSHAT, CDR2 FNYEAQ (reference sequence). Here the CDR3 DNA reads TGTGCTAGCAGCGAAGGGGGTCGGGACGAGCAGTACTTC. Protein sequence: CASSEGGRDEQYF.

For this clone: Other DNA sequences in the sample encode the same CDR3. This chain joins TRBV14 and TRBJ1-4; 9 nucleotides line up with TRBD1. Germline CDR1 is SGHDN and CDR2 is FVKESK. CDR3 length: 16 amino acids. The V segment lost 4 bases and the J segment 0 bases; nucleotides outside the gene matches: 3. The CDR3: CASSRRQGATNEKLFF. CDR3 DNA sequence: TGTGCCAGCAGCCGACGACAGGGGGCAACTAATGAAAAACTGTTTTTT.

This rearrangement joins TRBV5-1 to TRBJ1-6; D gene uncertain. The V end lost 4 bases, the J end lost 10 bases, and 15 bases lay between the germline ends. Germline assignment: CDR1 SGHRS and CDR2 YFSETQ. CDR3 length equals 14 residues. The CDR3 coding sequence is TGCGCCAGCAGCCCCGGGGAGGTACGGTCACCCCTCCACTTT. As protein: CASSPGEVRSPLHF.

The chain carries TRBV11-1 and TRBJ2-5, with 10 bases identical to TRBD2. Germline V gene sequence: CDR1 SGHAT, CDR2 FQDESV (reference sequence). The CDR3 covers 16 residues. Trimming at V came to 4 bases and at J to 2 bases, leaving 7 bases not matched to a gene. CDR3 loop: CASSSPSGRIQETQYF. The CDR3 nucleotides are TGTGCCAGCAGCTCCCCTAGCGGGAGAATTCAAGAGACCCAGTACTTC. The full variable domain, with the rest looked up from reference TRBV11-1 and TRBJ2-5, is EAEVAQSPRYKITEKSQAVAFWCDPISGHATLYWYRQILGQGPELLVQFQDESVVDDSQLPKDRFSAERLKGVDSTLKIQPAELGDSAMYLCASSSPSGRIQETQYFGPGTRLLVL.